Each of the 23 T cell receptor beta chains below was sequenced from the same sample in a study of shared clonotypes between healthy human individuals. Assay used: immunoSEQ multiplex PCR; TCRdb lists only in-frame clones, some missing. The sample lists roughly 2.5 million clones, more than 90% seen once, with over 0.12% in the top ten. Sequencing was carried out using naive CD4+ T cells sorted from blood. Subset meaning: CD45RA+ positively selected. The receptors shown here come from a man younger than 35 in good health.

V and J are TRBV27 and TRBJ2-2; possibly TRBD1 or TRBD2 for D (5 bases each). Germline V gene data show CDR1 as MNHEY and CDR2 as SMNVEV (reference sequence). There are 19 residues in the CDR3. Trimming took 2 bases from V and 1 from J, leaving 20 bases between them. The DNA for the CDR3 is TGTGCCAGCAGTTTAAAGGGGACCCCTAAGCGATTGAACACCGGGGAGCTGTTTTTT. Residues: CASSLKGTPKRLNTGELFF.

The chain joins TRBV5-4 to TRBJ1-6; D unresolved. V lost 4 bases to trimming and J lost 5 bases, with 4 bases between them. CDR3 size: 12 residues. Germline CDR1 SGHNT, CDR2 YYREEE (reference sequence). CDR3 loop: CASSRDNSPLHF. In nucleotides, the CDR3 is TGTGCCAGCAGCCGGGATAATTCACCCCTCCACTTT. The entire variable domain, with the rest obtained from reference TRBV5-4 and TRBJ1-6, is as follows: ETGVTQSPTHLIKTRGQQVTLRCSSQSGHNTVSWYQQALGQGPQFIFQYYREEENGRGNFPPRFSGLQFPNYSSELNVNALELDDSALYLCASSRDNSPLHFGNGTRLTVT.

The J gene is TRBJ2-1, the V gene TRBV19; D might be TRBD1 (6 bases). The V end was cut by 5 bases, the J end by 8 bases, with 16 bases between. Germline loops: CDR1 LNHDA, CDR2 SQIVND (reference sequence). This CDR3 has 14 amino acids. This CDR3 reads CASSSVQGWHEQFF. The DNA for the CDR3 is TGTGCCAGTAGTTCGGTTCAGGGGTGGCATGAGCAGTTCTTC.

The gene calls are TRBV19 and TRBJ1-2, with 7 bases aligning to TRBD1. The CDR3 extends over 14 amino acids. The V and J ends lost 0 bases and 8 bases, in that order; junction bases with no gene match: 6. The germline gives CDR1 LNHDA, CDR2 SQIVND (reference sequence). The CDR3 here is CASSIDPWTGGYTF. The CDR3 DNA reads TGTGCCAGTAGTATAGATCCCTGGACAGGAGGCTACACCTTC.

The chain has TRBV4-1 and TRBJ2-1, with 7 nucleotides matching TRBD1. Germline V lookup: CDR1 MGHRA, CDR2 YSYEKL. With V trimmed by 0 bases and J by 0 bases, 20 bases remained unmatched. CDR3 size: 22 residues. The CDR3: CASSQDLIQGRTRSSSYNEQFF. Here the CDR3 DNA reads TGCGCCAGCAGCCAAGATCTCATACAGGGGAGAACTAGGTCGAGCTCCTACAATGAGCAGTTCTTC.

CDR3 residues: CASSQDLRLDVSYNEQFF. The DNA for the CDR3 is TGTGCCAGCAGCCAAGATCTCCGACTAGACGTCTCCTACAATGAGCAGTTCTTC. This chain connects TRBV4-2 to TRBJ2-1, with D possibly matching TRBD2 (6 bases). Germline V gene sequence: CDR1 LGHNA, CDR2 YNFKEQ. The CDR3 extends over 18 amino acids. V was trimmed by 0 bases and J by 0 bases, leaving 15 bases between them.

The chain uses TRBV19 and TRBJ1-1; D is unresolved. The CDR3 has 16 residues. The V gene lost 1 base and the J gene lost 1 base, with 13 bases spanning the gap. The germline CDR1 and CDR2 sequences are LNHDA and SQIVND (reference sequence). CDR3 sequence: CASSIAGGNGNTEAFF. Here the CDR3 DNA reads TGTGCCAGTAGTATAGCGGGCGGGAACGGGAACACTGAAGCTTTCTTT.

The chain employs TRBV25-1 and TRBJ2-1; 7 bases map to TRBD2. The CDR3 totals 17 residues. The germline gives CDR1 MGHDK, CDR2 SYGVNS. The ends lost 2 bases at V and 0 bases at J; junction bases unmatched: 7. The CDR3 DNA sequence: TGTGCCAGCAGTGAAAGGCGAGGGACTACCTCCTACAATGAGCAGTTCTTC. Translated, it gives CASSERRGTTSYNEQFF.

This clone turned up a few times. V gene TRBV7-9 combines with J gene TRBJ1-6; D unresolved. The germline V gene encodes CDR1 SEHNR and CDR2 FQNEAQ (reference sequence). CDR3 length: 14 amino acids. The V end was cut by 5 bases, the J end by 8 bases, with 13 bases between. The CDR3 is CASSRLAEDSPLHF. In nucleotides, the CDR3 is TGTGCCAGCAGCCGTTTGGCGGAAGATTCACCCCTCCACTTT.

The gene calls are TRBV7-3 and TRBJ2-1; 7 positions agree with TRBD2. Germline V gives CDR1 SGHTA, CDR2 FQGTGA. Trimming removed 2 bases from V and 5 bases from J; junction bases left unmatched: 6. The CDR3 consists of 15 residues. Here the CDR3 DNA reads TGTGCCAGCAGCTTAGGGAGGGTTGGGGACAATGAGCAGTTCTTC. Its protein product is CASSLGRVGDNEQFF.

This sequence joins TRBV6-4 and TRBJ1-5; the D gene is possibly TRBD1 (6 bases). V lost 3 bases and J 0 bases, leaving 15 bases between the germline ends. This CDR3 region has 17 residues. Germline V gives CDR1 MRHNA, CDR2 SNTAGT. The CDR3 DNA reads TGTGCCAGCAGTGAATACAGGGAACCCTATAGCAATCAGCCCCAGCATTTT. As protein: CASSEYREPYSNQPQHF.

The CDR3 sequence: CASSQYSGTVNTEAFF. The CDR3 DNA follows: TGCGCCAGCAGCCAGTATTCGGGGACAGTGAACACTGAAGCTTTCTTT. This chain joins TRBV4-1 and TRBJ1-1; 7 bases match TRBD1. With V trimmed by 3 bases and J by 0 bases, 7 bases remained unmatched. The CDR3 is made up of 16 amino acids. CDR1 is MGHRA and CDR2 is YSYEKL in the germline V gene.

V usage is TRBV9 and J usage is TRBJ2-1, with 8 bases identical to TRBD2. From germline, CDR1 is SGDLS and CDR2 YYNGEE. The CDR3 totals 16 residues. The V and J ends lost 2 bases and 5 bases, in that order; junction bases with no gene match: 9. The CDR3 region has the DNA TGTGCCAGCAGCGTTACAACTAGCGGACTAAACAATGAGCAGTTCTTC. Amino acid sequence: CASSVTTSGLNNEQFF.

The J gene is TRBJ2-3, the V gene TRBV6-1, with 11 bases that match TRBD2. The ends lost 7 bases at V and 6 bases at J; junction bases unmatched: 9. The germline gives CDR1 MNHNS, CDR2 SASEGT. The CDR3 sequence is 15 residues long. Written as DNA, the CDR3 is TGTGCCAGCATAGGACTAGCGGGTGCTGGGGATACGCAGTATTTT. Translated: CASIGLAGAGDTQYF.

This clone is a singleton in its sample. The J gene is TRBJ2-3, the V gene TRBV7-3; TRBD2 aligns across 9 bases. Germline CDR1 is SGHTA and CDR2 is FQGTGA. The CDR3 runs 14 residues. With 4 bases clipped from V and 14 bases from J, the junction kept 13 bases outside the gene matches. The CDR3 loop reads CASSSSFPSGVVYF. CDR3 in DNA: TGTGCCAGCAGCTCCTCGTTTCCTAGCGGGGTTGTGTATTTT.

The chain uses TRBV5-6 and TRBJ1-5, with D possibly matching TRBD1 (5 bases). Trimming removed 4 bases from V and 5 bases from J, with 16 bases in between. Germline CDR1 SGHDT, CDR2 YYEEEE. This CDR3 has 15 residues. The CDR3 protein is CASSGAGQGYQPQHF. The CDR3 bases are TGTGCCAGCAGCGGAGCAGGGCAGGGATATCAGCCCCAGCATTTT.

V usage is TRBV6-5 and J usage is TRBJ1-3; no firm D call. Trimming stripped 6 bases from V and 3 bases from J, with 12 bases between. Germline CDR1 and CDR2: MNHEY and SVGAGI. The CDR3 runs to 14 residues. The CDR3 reads CASSLRRSGNTIYF. The CDR3, as DNA: TGTGCCAGCAGCCTCCGTCGAAGTGGAAACACCATATATTTT.

V gene TRBV29-1 combines with J gene TRBJ2-3, with a possible D match to TRBD1 (7 bases). The CDR3 totals 13 residues. Looked up from germline, CDR1 is SQVTM and CDR2 is ANQGSEA. Trimming removed 5 bases from V and 1 base from J, with 10 bases in between. CDR3 amino acids: CSVSGGRTDTQYF. CDR3 coding DNA: TGCAGCGTTTCAGGGGGGCGCACAGATACGCAGTATTTT.

The chain is built from TRBV5-1 and TRBJ2-3, with TRBD2 matching over 10 bases. Germline V CDR1 and CDR2: SGHRS, YFSETQ. The CDR3 is 16 residues long. V dropped 2 bases and J dropped 1; count of bases not matched to a gene: 4. The CDR3: CASSFQGLAGTDTQYF. CDR3 DNA: TGCGCCAGCAGCTTCCAAGGACTAGCGGGCACAGATACGCAGTATTTT.

This clone was counted once. The chain joins TRBV7-8 to TRBJ2-3; 10 bases fit TRBD1. Trimming cost V 4 bases and J 3 bases; bases outside gene matches: 4. CDR3 length: 15 amino acids. Germline CDR1 and CDR2: SGHVS and FQNEAQ. The CDR3 DNA reads as TGTGCCAGCAGCTCCCGGGACAGGGGAACAGATACGCAGTATTTT. It encodes CASSSRDRGTDTQYF. Looking up the rest from reference TRBV7-8 and TRBJ2-3 gives the full variable domain: GAGVSQSPRYKVAKRGQDVALRCDPISGHVSLFWYQQALGQGPEFLTYFQNEAQLDKSGLPSDRFFAERPEGSVSTLKIQRTQQEDSAVYLCASSSRDRGTDTQYFGPGTRLTVL.

V is TRBV6-5 and J is TRBJ2-1; D is uncertain. Germline CDR1 MNHEY, CDR2 SVGAGI. This CDR3 spans 12 amino acids. V was trimmed by 2 bases and J by 14 bases, leaving 13 bases between them. CDR3 nucleotides: TGTGCCAGCAGTTACCAGTCGGGTGTAAAGTTCTTC. It specifies CASSYQSGVKFF.

The genes are TRBV6-5 and TRBJ1-1; D call uncertain. V gave up 7 bases and J gave up 5 bases, with 11 bases separating them. The CDR3 sequence is 12 residues long. Germline CDR1 is MNHEY and CDR2 is SVGAGI. The CDR3: CASKTPGTEAFF. Here the CDR3 DNA reads TGTGCCAGCAAAACACCGGGGACTGAAGCTTTCTTT.

Points on this clone: Other DNA variants within this sample encode the same CDR3. This sequence joins TRBV5-1 and TRBJ1-3, with 7 bases that match TRBD1. The CDR3 length is 15 residues. Germline V gene sequence: CDR1 SGHRS, CDR2 YFSETQ. The V and J ends lost 4 bases and 1 base, in that order; junction bases with no gene match: 5. The DNA for the CDR3 is TGCGCCAGCAGCCTCACAGGGGATTCTGGAAACACCATATATTTT. Protein sequence: CASSLTGDSGNTIYF.